Given below is one T cell receptor beta chain in context. Its cognate antigen is unknown. The V and J ends lost 5 bases and 1 base respectively, with 11 bases between them. Germline V gene lookup returns CDR1 SGHTA and CDR2 FQGTGA. CDR3 length equals 14 residues. Using RNA transcripts, the TCR beta CDR3 regions were amplified. An opening RT-PCR round employed HTBI primers and preceded a second-round multiplex PCR. In TCRdb, the multiplex PCR reads were re-called with MiXCR into one record per CDR3 protein. The profile shows a few hundred thousand distinct CDR3 sequences, 39% of them singletons. These data belong to a study of Graves' ophthalmopathy and Graves' hyperthyroidism. Study results and limitations: Ophthalmopathy progression prediction by the model yielded a sensitivity of about 68% and a specificity of 72.22%.

This chain connects TRBV7-3 to TRBJ2-5; no reliable D call. The TCR comes from an adult man with Graves' hyperthyroidism. The sequenced sample was peripheral blood or thyroid tissue (not recorded which). The chain's CDR3 is CASSQADTQETQYF. CDR3 nucleotides: TGTGCCAGCAGCCAAGCCGACACCCAAGAGACCCAGTACTTC.